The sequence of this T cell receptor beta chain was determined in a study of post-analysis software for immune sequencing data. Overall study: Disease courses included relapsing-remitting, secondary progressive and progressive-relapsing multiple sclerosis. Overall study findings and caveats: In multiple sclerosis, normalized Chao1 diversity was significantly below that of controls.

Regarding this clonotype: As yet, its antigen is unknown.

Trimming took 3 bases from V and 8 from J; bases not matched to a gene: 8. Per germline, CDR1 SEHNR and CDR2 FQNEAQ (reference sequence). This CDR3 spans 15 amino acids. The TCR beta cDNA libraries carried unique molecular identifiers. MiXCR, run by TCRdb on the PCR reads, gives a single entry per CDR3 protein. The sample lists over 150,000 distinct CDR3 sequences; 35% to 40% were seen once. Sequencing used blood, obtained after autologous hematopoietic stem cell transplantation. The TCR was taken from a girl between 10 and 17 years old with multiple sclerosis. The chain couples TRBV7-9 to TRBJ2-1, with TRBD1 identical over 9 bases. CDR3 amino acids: CASSFEWTGVHEQFF. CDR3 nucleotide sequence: TGTGCCAGCAGCTTCGAGTGGACAGGGGTCCATGAGCAGTTCTTC.